The clone carrying this TCR beta chain was seen once. The antigen is not known. The record originates from a study of neoadjuvant anti-PD-1 for oral cavity cancer. Background on the study: Non-progressing patients received a fourth nivolumab dose near day 43, then surgery on days 50-56. Study-wide results and limits: With three patients per group, TCR findings need larger cohorts. Expansion of preexisting intratumoral clones was suggested to aid response.

Some clones are missing from TCRdb's copy, which holds only in-frame ones; the method was immunoSEQ multiplex PCR. The sample gives some 6,000 clones, just under 60% of which show up once; 7.5% to 9.5% is in the top ten. The specimen comprised tumor tissue, sampled before nivolumab (anti-PD-1) treatment. The sequence derives from a person between 40 and 80 years old with oral cavity squamous cell carcinoma.

The chain's CDR3 is CAWSARTTYEQYF. CDR3 nucleotides: TGTGCCTGGAGTGCTCGGACTACCTACGAGCAGTACTTC. This chain joins TRBV30 and TRBJ2-7; a weak D match, TRBD2 (6 bases). CDR1 is GTSNPN and CDR2 is SVGIG in the germline V gene (reference sequence). The CDR3 has 13 amino acids. Trimming cost V 1 base and J 2 bases, with 9 bases left between them.